The 29 T cell receptor beta chains presented below share a single source sample, sequenced in a study of T cell repertoires in cytomegalovirus infection. No antigen is known for these receptors. TCRdb re-derived calls from the reads in MiXCR, one entry per CDR3 protein. The data show about 350,000 distinct CDR3 sequences, roughly 34% seen once. This material consisted of cultured PBMCs, taken from culture after CMV antigen stimulation. These receptors came from a human donor in good health (CMV status not recorded). Some clones in this sample may be carry-over from other donors' samples.

This chain connects TRBV20-1 to TRBJ1-5; D is unresolved. This CDR3 is 14 amino acids long. CDR1 is DFQATT, CDR2 SNEGSKA, per germline (reference sequence). The ends were cut back, 3 bases at V and 0 bases at J, with 9 bases in the middle. The CDR3 DNA is TGCAGTGCTAGGGTTCGGGGTAGCAATCAGCCCCAGCATTTT. Its translation is CSARVRGSNQPQHF.

The chain employs TRBV19 and TRBJ1-5; no definite D call. The CDR3 sequence is 14 residues long. Trimming stripped 2 bases from V and 2 bases from J, with 7 bases between. Per germline, CDR1 LNHDA and CDR2 SQIVND (reference sequence). The CDR3 reads CASSIMEGNQPQHF. The CDR3 DNA sequence: TGTGCCAGTAGTATAATGGAGGGCAATCAGCCCCAGCATTTT.

This clonotype was recorded a few times. The DNA of the CDR3 is TGTGCCAGCAGCGTCAGACTAGCGGACACAGATACGCAGTATTTT. This encodes CASSVRLADTDTQYF. The chain uses TRBV11-2 and TRBJ2-3, with 9 bases that match TRBD2. CDR3 length equals 15 residues. The V gene's germline CDR1 is SGHAT and CDR2 FQNNGV. The junction had 5 bases not matched to a gene; V was cut back by 5 bases and J by 2 bases.

V and J are TRBV28 and TRBJ2-5, with 7 bases fitting TRBD2. This CDR3 has 15 residues. The germline V gene has CDR1 MDHEN and CDR2 SYDVKM. V was clipped by 8 bases and J by 7 bases; unmatched bases: 16. CDR3 in DNA: TGTGCCAGCTTCGAGCCTAGCGGTCTCAGCGGGACCCAGTACTTC. Protein: CASFEPSGLSGTQYF.

The J gene is TRBJ2-7, the V gene TRBV28, with D unresolved. Per the germline V gene, CDR1 is MDHEN and CDR2 is SYDVKM. This CDR3 contains 13 residues. V was clipped by 8 bases and J by 3 bases, with 14 bases between them. The chain's CDR3 is CASSRPSGYEQYF. The CDR3, as DNA: TGTGCCAGCTCTCGGCCCTCTGGCTACGAGCAGTACTTC.

The chain is built from TRBV29-1 and TRBJ2-7; D is possibly TRBD1 (6 bases). With 1 base removed from V and 0 bases from J, the gap between germline ends came to 10 bases. The CDR3 totals 14 residues. Germline lookup yields CDR1 SQVTM and CDR2 ANQGSEA. Here the CDR3 DNA reads TGCAGCGTTGAAGTGAGGGGGAGCTCCTACGAGCAGTACTTC. Amino acid sequence: CSVEVRGSSYEQYF.

This clonotype has a handful of counts. The CDR3 sequence: CASSPARTSGSTGELFF. The CDR3 coding sequence is TGTGCCAGCAGCCCAGCACGGACTAGCGGGAGCACCGGGGAGCTGTTTTTT. The genes are TRBV7-2 and TRBJ2-2; TRBD2 agrees at 13 bases. CDR1 SGHTA and CDR2 FQGNSA come from the germline V gene. The CDR3 length is 17 residues. J lost 4 bases, V lost 5 bases, and 7 bases had no gene match.

This clonotype was found a few times. The rearrangement links TRBV5-1 to TRBJ2-7, with unresolved D. There are 14 residues in the CDR3. With 1 base removed from V and 2 bases from J, the gap between germline ends came to 10 bases. Germline V gene sequence: CDR1 SGHRS, CDR2 YFSETQ. CDR3 in DNA: TGCGCCAGCAGCTTGCGAGGTTTACCCTACGAGCAGTACGTC. Protein product: CASSLRGLPYEQYV.

This clonotype was observed once. The chain carries TRBV25-1 and TRBJ2-7; D possibly matches TRBD1 or TRBD2 (7 bases each). The V end lost 7 bases, the J end lost 4 bases, and 20 bases lay between the germline ends. Germline assignment: CDR1 MGHDK and CDR2 SYGVNS. The CDR3 covers 15 residues. As DNA, the CDR3 is TGTGCCAGCAATGGAGGGGGCGGGAGTGGGTACGAGCAGTACTTC. Protein: CASNGGGGSGYEQYF.

Only a few counts were recorded for this clonotype. This chain uses TRBV5-4 with TRBJ2-1, with 10 bases matching TRBD2. There are 13 residues in the CDR3. V was clipped by 3 bases and J by 8 bases; unmatched bases: 2. Germline lookup yields CDR1 SGHNT and CDR2 YYREEE (reference sequence). The CDR3, as DNA: TGTGCCAGCAGCTCGACTAGCGGGTATGAGCAGTTCTTC. The encoded protein is CASSSTSGYEQFF.

The rearrangement uses TRBV29-1 and TRBJ2-1; a possible D gene is TRBD1 (5 bases). Trimming stripped 5 bases from V and 3 bases from J, with 8 bases between. This CDR3 comprises 12 residues. Germline V gives CDR1 SQVTM, CDR2 ANQGSEA. The CDR3 here is CSVPRDYNEQFF. CDR3 coding DNA: TGCAGCGTTCCCAGGGACTACAATGAGCAGTTCTTC.

The chain is built from TRBV13 and TRBJ2-3; TRBD2 matches 8 bases. With 2 bases clipped from V and 1 base from J, the junction kept 11 bases outside the gene matches. The CDR3 has 18 amino acids. CDR1 and CDR2 (germline): PRHDT, FYEKMQ (reference sequence). The CDR3, as DNA: TGTGCCAGCAGCTTATTATCGGCGGGAGGATGGCGCACAGATACGCAGTATTTT. It encodes CASSLLSAGGWRTDTQYF.

V and J are TRBV11-2 and TRBJ2-6; no reliable D call. Germline V lookup: CDR1 SGHAT, CDR2 FQNNGV. Trimming cost V 5 bases and J 0 bases, with 8 bases left between them. The CDR3 has 15 amino acids. The CDR3 region is CASSPRRSGANVLTF. The CDR3 nucleotides are TGTGCCAGCAGCCCCCGACGCTCTGGGGCCAACGTCCTGACTTTC.

The chain carries TRBV20-1 and TRBJ1-1; D ambiguous. The CDR3 is made up of 11 amino acids. Trimming shortened V by 1 base and J by 7 bases, and 7 bases separated the two germline ends. Germline lookup yields CDR1 DFQATT and CDR2 SNEGSKA (reference sequence). CDR3 amino acids: CSARGGSEAFF. In DNA, the CDR3 is TGCAGTGCTAGAGGTGGTAGTGAAGCTTTCTTT.

V usage is TRBV18 and J usage is TRBJ2-7; 10 bases map to TRBD1. CDR1 KGHSH and CDR2 LQKENI come from the germline V gene. The ends lost 3 bases at V and 4 bases at J; junction bases unmatched: 12. This CDR3 comprises 17 residues. The CDR3 coding sequence is TGTGCCAGCTCACCTCCCCTTGACAGGGGGCAAAATTACGAGCAGTACTTC. It is translated as CASSPPLDRGQNYEQYF.

The rearrangement joins TRBV6-2 or TRBV6-3 to TRBJ1-4; D unresolved. The V gene's germline CDR1 is MNHEY and CDR2 SVGEGT. V shed 2 bases and J shed 7 bases, with 11 bases lying between them. The CDR3 has 14 amino acids. The CDR3 here is CASSYEVLREKLFF. CDR3 DNA sequence: TGTGCCAGCAGTTACGAGGTTCTCCGTGAAAAACTGTTTTTT.

In its sample, this clonotype was seen a few times. The V gene is TRBV19, the J gene TRBJ2-1, with 9 positions matching TRBD1. Germline V CDR1 and CDR2: LNHDA, SQIVND (reference sequence). The CDR3 is made up of 13 amino acids. The ends lost 7 bases at V and 7 bases at J; junction bases unmatched: 5. The CDR3 spells CASKRGQGNEQFF. The DNA of the CDR3 is TGTGCCAGTAAAAGGGGACAGGGAAATGAGCAGTTCTTC.

V is TRBV6-2 or TRBV6-3 and J is TRBJ1-1; D call uncertain. V lost 0 bases, J lost 5 bases, and 10 bases lay in between. CDR1 MNHEY and CDR2 SVGEGT come from the germline V gene. The CDR3 spans 14 residues. The CDR3 reads CASSYSIVGTEAFF. Here the CDR3 DNA reads TGTGCCAGCAGTTACTCGATAGTTGGAACTGAAGCTTTCTTT.

This clonotype was found many times. The rearrangement links TRBV6-6 to TRBJ1-1; a weak D match, TRBD1 (5 bases). Trimming removed 2 bases from V and 1 base from J, with 8 bases in between. The CDR3 totals 14 residues. Germline values: CDR1 MNHNY, CDR2 SVGAGI (reference sequence). The CDR3 DNA is TGTGCCAGCAGTTACGGGGCGGCGAACACTGAAGCTTTCTTT. This gives the protein CASSYGAANTEAFF.

This clonotype has at least ten counts. The chain links TRBV7-2 to TRBJ2-1; either TRBD1 or TRBD2 may supply D (5 bases each). Germline CDR1 is SGHTA and CDR2 is FQGNSA. The V end was cut by 8 bases, the J end by 10 bases, with 18 bases between. The CDR3 loop spans 13 amino acids. The CDR3: CASRDQYRWEQFF. In DNA form, the CDR3 reads TGTGCCAGCCGGGACCAGTACAGGTGGGAGCAGTTCTTC.

This clonotype was counted a few times. CDR3 nucleotide sequence: TGTGCCAGCAGACGACGAGGGGACGGTGAAGCTTTCTTT. Translation gives CASRRRGDGEAFF. The chain employs TRBV7-6 and TRBJ1-1; D perhaps matches TRBD1 (5 bases). Germline lookup yields CDR1 SGHVS and CDR2 FNYEAQ. CDR3 length: 13 amino acids. The V gene lost 6 bases and the J gene lost 7 bases, with 15 bases spanning the gap. The full variable domain, with the rest looked up from reference TRBV7-6 and TRBJ1-1, is GAGVSQSPRYKVTKRGQDVALRCDPISGHVSLYWYRQALGQGPEFLTYFNYEAQQDKSGLPNDRFSAERPEGSISTLTIQRTEQRDSAMYRCASRRRGDGEAFFGQGTRLTVV.

A few counts support this clonotype. This rearrangement joins TRBV7-2 to TRBJ2-7, with D maybe TRBD1 (5 bases). This CDR3 is 15 amino acids long. Germline V gene sequence: CDR1 SGHTA, CDR2 FQGNSA. Trimming removed 0 bases from V and 2 bases from J, with 11 bases in between. CDR3 in DNA: TGTGCCAGCAGCTTAGCAAGGGGCGACCCCTACGAGCAGTACTTC. Protein: CASSLARGDPYEQYF.

This clonotype was recorded many times. The chain employs TRBV7-6 and TRBJ1-4, with 11 bases aligning to TRBD1. Germline CDR1 SGHVS, CDR2 FNYEAQ. Trimming took 1 base from V and 7 from J; bases not matched to a gene: 2. CDR3 size: 15 residues. This CDR3 is CASSLEGTGGEKLFF. The DNA of the CDR3 is TGTGCCAGCAGCTTAGAAGGGACAGGGGGTGAAAAACTGTTTTTT.

Details on this clonotype: One end of the junction varies from germline; a read error may be responsible. The V and J genes are TRBV4-1 and TRBJ2-1, with 13 bases aligning to TRBD2. There are 17 residues in the CDR3. Germline CDR1 and CDR2: MGHRA and YSYEKL. The CDR3 DNA reads TGTGCCAGCAGCGGCCGACTAGCGGGAGGCTCCTACAATGAGCAGTTCTTC. This gives the protein CASSGRLAGGSYNEQFF.

This clonotype has ten or more counts. This chain uses TRBV7-2 with TRBJ1-5; no definite D call. V lost 1 base, J lost 0 bases, and 7 bases lay in between. Germline-derived CDR1 and CDR2 are SGHTA and FQGNSA. CDR3 length equals 15 residues. The CDR3 region has the DNA TGTGCCAGCAGCTTAGGCTGGGATAGCAATCAGCCCCAGCATTTT. As protein: CASSLGWDSNQPQHF.

This clonotype was observed a handful of times. The genes are TRBV6-2 or TRBV6-3 and TRBJ1-5, with a tentative D call TRBD1 (6 bases). V dropped 6 bases and J dropped 6 bases, with 15 bases sitting between them. CDR1 and CDR2 (germline): MNHEY, SVGEGT. The CDR3 sequence is 14 residues long. CDR3 sequence (DNA): TGTGCCAGCAGCACCGGGACATCAATTCAGCCCCAGCATTTT. Amino acids: CASSTGTSIQPQHF.

This chain connects TRBV28 to TRBJ2-3; TRBD1 matches at 10 bases. Trimming at V came to 4 bases and at J to 2 bases, leaving 15 bases not matched to a gene. The CDR3 sequence is 19 residues long. Germline loops: CDR1 MDHEN, CDR2 SYDVKM. The CDR3 region is CASSSPTGGLAGYTDTQYF. DNA of the CDR3: TGTGCCAGCAGTTCCCCGACAGGGGGCCTAGCGGGTTACACAGATACGCAGTATTTT.

Comment on this clonotype: The junction and the germline gene differ at one end; a read error may be behind it. The CDR3 protein is CASSSGFLKGQLQHF. The CDR3 DNA sequence: TGTGCCAGCAGCTCAGGGTTCCTCAAGGGTCAGCTCCAGCATTTT. The chain couples TRBV7-9 to TRBJ1-5, with D possibly being TRBD1 (5 bases). The CDR3 extends over 15 amino acids. The germline V gene has CDR1 SEHNR and CDR2 FQNEAQ (reference sequence).

The chain carries TRBV18 and TRBJ2-4; D not certain. Germline V CDR1 and CDR2: KGHSH, LQKENI. This CDR3 contains 13 residues. V dropped 3 bases and J dropped 7 bases, with 10 bases sitting between them. The CDR3 DNA sequence: TGTGCCAGCTCACCGCTCCGGAAGAACATTCAGTACTTC. It yields the protein CASSPLRKNIQYF.